The 22 T cell receptor beta chains below were found in one sample sequenced in a study of T cell responses to AZD1222 COVID-19 vaccine. Sequenced by immunoSEQ multiplex PCR; TCRdb stores in-frame clones only, minus some. The sample shows approximately 110,000 clones, over 75% of them seen only once. The specimen comprised peripheral blood, sampled on day 0 of AZD1222 vaccination. Receptors were obtained from an adult in good health.

This sequence joins TRBV7-7 and TRBJ2-1, with a possible D match to TRBD2 (6 bases). Germline V CDR1 and CDR2: SSHAT, FNYEAQ (reference sequence). The CDR3 covers 14 residues. Between the trimmed V and J ends, which lost 3 bases and 9 bases, there was a span of 15 bases. The CDR3 loop reads CASSLGRDHPEQFF. The CDR3 nucleotides are TGTGCCAGCAGCTTGGGGCGGGACCACCCTGAGCAGTTCTTC.

The V gene is TRBV9, the J gene TRBJ2-1; D is unclear. V lost 8 bases to trimming and J lost 4 bases, with 10 bases between them. Germline V gene lookup returns CDR1 SGDLS and CDR2 YYNGEE. CDR3 length: 12 residues. CDR3 in amino acids: CARQTLYNEQFF. CDR3 coding DNA: TGTGCCAGACAGACACTATACAATGAGCAGTTCTTC.

The chain carries TRBV7-6 and TRBJ2-2; D uncertain. The CDR3 covers 16 residues. V lost 4 bases to trimming and J lost 2 bases, with 14 bases between them. Germline-derived CDR1 and CDR2 are SGHVS and FNYEAQ. The chain's CDR3 is CASSSQRAPNTGELFF. As DNA, the CDR3 is TGTGCCAGCAGCTCACAAAGGGCACCCAACACCGGGGAGCTGTTTTTT. The full variable domain, its missing parts supplied by reference TRBV7-6 and TRBJ2-2, is GAGVSQSPRYKVTKRGQDVALRCDPISGHVSLYWYRQALGQGPEFLTYFNYEAQQDKSGLPNDRFSAERPEGSISTLTIQRTEQRDSAMYRCASSSQRAPNTGELFFGEGSRLTVL.

This chain links TRBV4-3 with TRBJ1-3; no definite D call. CDR3 length: 15 residues. Trimming stripped 0 bases from V and 0 bases from J, with 6 bases between. Germline lookup yields CDR1 LGHNA and CDR2 YSLEER. The CDR3 region has the DNA TGCGCCAGCAGCCAAGAAAAGGACTCTGGAAACACCATATATTTT. Its protein product is CASSQEKDSGNTIYF.

The chain links TRBV7-9 to TRBJ2-2; D is unclear. This CDR3 is 14 amino acids long. Germline V gene sequence: CDR1 SEHNR, CDR2 FQNEAQ (reference sequence). V shed 1 base and J shed 4 bases, with 7 bases lying between them. This chain's CDR3 is CASSLDAITGELFF. DNA for the CDR3: TGTGCCAGCAGCTTAGATGCGATCACCGGGGAGCTGTTTTTT.

V usage is TRBV9 and J usage is TRBJ2-7; a possible D gene is TRBD1 (5 bases). From germline, CDR1 is SGDLS and CDR2 YYNGEE. The V end lost 5 bases, the J end lost 1 base, and 10 bases lay between the germline ends. The CDR3 spans 13 residues. This CDR3 is CASSPDRSYEQYF. The CDR3 DNA is TGTGCCAGCAGTCCCGACAGATCCTACGAGCAGTACTTC.

The chain recombines TRBV12-3 or TRBV12-4 with TRBJ1-2; 7 nucleotides line up with TRBD1. Trimming cost V 1 base and J 8 bases; bases outside gene matches: 4. CDR3 size: 13 residues. CDR3 bases: TGTGCCAGCAGTTTAGGGACAGGCGCAGGCTACACCTTC. Protein: CASSLGTGAGYTF.

J is TRBJ1-6 and V is TRBV5-5; D is unresolved. This CDR3 region has 15 residues. Per the germline V gene, CDR1 is SGHKS and CDR2 is YYEKEE (reference sequence). V lost 4 bases, J lost 7 bases, and 15 bases lay in between. The CDR3 region has the DNA TGTGCCAGCAGCCCATTCCAAGCCAAGAATTCACCCCTCCACTTT. Amino acid sequence: CASSPFQAKNSPLHF. Looking up the rest from reference TRBV5-5 and TRBJ1-6 gives the full variable domain: DAGVTQSPTHLIKTRGQQVTLRCSPISGHKSVSWYQQVLGQGPQFIFQYYEKEERGRGNFPDRFSARQFPNYSSELNVNALLLGDSALYLCASSPFQAKNSPLHFGNGTRLTVT.

This clone appeared a single time. The genes are TRBV21-1 and TRBJ2-1; TRBD1, as called in the table, went unchecked against the DNA. TRBV21-1 is a pseudogene locus. This CDR3 comprises 16 residues. CDR3 amino acids: CASSVNRKGSYNEQFF. The CDR3 nucleotides read TGTGCCAGCAGCGTAAACAGGAAAGGCTCCTACAATGAGCAGTTCTTC.

This chain connects TRBV10-3 to TRBJ2-6, with D tentatively TRBD2 (5 bases). CDR1 ENHRY and CDR2 SYGVKD come from the germline V gene. The germline V and J ends were trimmed by 6 bases and 0 bases, with 9 bases remaining between them. The CDR3 is 15 amino acids. The CDR3 spells CAISGLPSGANVLTF. CDR3 bases: TGTGCCATCAGCGGACTGCCCTCTGGGGCCAACGTCCTGACTTTC.

The chain uses TRBV6-1 and TRBJ1-1; D gene unclear. Germline values: CDR1 MNHNS, CDR2 SASEGT. CDR3 length: 17 amino acids. V gave up 0 bases and J gave up 0 bases, with 14 bases separating them. CDR3 sequence (DNA): TGTGCCAGCAGTGAAGCGCGGGCAGGCCGGATGAACACTGAAGCTTTCTTT. Protein: CASSEARAGRMNTEAFF.

The V gene is TRBV3-1 (or the pseudogene TRBV3-2), the J gene TRBJ1-4; D gene ambiguous. Germline loops: CDR1 LGHDT, CDR2 YNNKEL (reference sequence). The CDR3 runs 14 residues. Deletions cut 0 bases from V and 8 bases from J, with 10 bases between. The CDR3 loop reads CASSQEPLGEKLFF. The CDR3 nucleotides read TGTGCCAGCAGCCAAGAACCTCTTGGGGAAAAACTGTTTTTT.

V and J are TRBV11-2 and TRBJ1-5; possibly TRBD1 for D (5 bases). CDR3 length: 14 residues. CDR1 is SGHAT and CDR2 is FQNNGV in the germline V gene. The germline V and J ends were trimmed by 5 bases and 3 bases, with 11 bases remaining between them. CDR3 amino acids: CASSPEGYNQPQHF. The DNA for the CDR3 is TGTGCCAGCAGCCCAGAGGGGTACAATCAGCCCCAGCATTTT.

The chain carries TRBV10-3 and TRBJ1-1; D may be TRBD1 (6 bases). Looked up from germline, CDR1 is ENHRY and CDR2 is SYGVKD. Trimming pared 3 bases from V and 6 bases from J, leaving 14 bases between. The CDR3 spans 14 residues. The CDR3 sequence: CAISDYGGAAEAFF. For the CDR3, the DNA is TGTGCCATCAGTGATTATGGGGGGGCGGCTGAAGCTTTCTTT.

This clone was detected a few times. The V and J genes are TRBV6-5 and TRBJ1-5, with no clear D. Germline V CDR1 and CDR2: MNHEY, SVGAGI. V lost 6 bases and J 0 bases, leaving 12 bases between the germline ends. The CDR3 loop spans 15 amino acids. CDR3 in DNA: TGTGCCAGCAGCCGTCAGAGAGATAGCAATCAGCCCCAGCATTTT. Protein: CASSRQRDSNQPQHF.

The chain employs TRBV4-1 and TRBJ1-2; 7 bases are shared with TRBD1. This CDR3 is 15 amino acids long. Germline V CDR1 and CDR2: MGHRA, YSYEKL. Losses at the gene ends were 8 bases for V and 3 bases for J; bases not matched to a gene: 12. CDR3 region: CASSYRGPRDYGYTF. The CDR3 coding sequence is TGCGCCAGCTCATACAGGGGCCCCAGAGACTATGGCTACACCTTC.

This clone was counted between two and nine times. This CDR3 is also generated by other DNA sequences in the sample. The CDR3 sequence: CASSEVRSGYTF. Here the CDR3 DNA reads TGTGCCAGCAGTGAGGTCAGGTCCGGCTACACCTTC. The chain is built from TRBV25-1 and TRBJ1-2; no definite D call. CDR1 is MGHDK, CDR2 SYGVNS, per germline. Trimming took off 3 bases at V and 8 bases at J, with 10 bases between the two ends. The CDR3 runs to 12 residues.

This clone has just one count. CDR3 nucleotides: TGTGCCACCAGTCTCCCGGGACACCTTGTTGGGCCCTATGGCTACACCTTC. Residues: CATSLPGHLVGPYGYTF. The V call is TRBV24-1, the J call TRBJ1-2, with D tentatively TRBD1 (6 bases). The CDR3 totals 17 residues. V lost 6 bases and J 4 bases, leaving 23 bases between the germline ends. From germline, CDR1 is KGHDR and CDR2 SFDVKD.

CDR3 in amino acids: CASSRDRGGEKLFF. The CDR3 DNA reads as TGTGCCAGCAGCCGGGACAGGGGCGGTGAAAAACTGTTTTTT. The chain joins TRBV6-5 to TRBJ1-4; 10 bases agree with TRBD1. From germline, CDR1 is MNHEY and CDR2 SVGAGI. V was clipped by 6 bases and J by 7 bases; unmatched bases: 5. The CDR3 contains 14 residues.

This clone was counted a single time. The chain couples TRBV27 to TRBJ2-7, with 9 positions matching TRBD1. The CDR3 runs to 15 residues. The V and J ends lost 8 bases and 7 bases, in that order; junction bases with no gene match: 15. CDR1 and CDR2 from the germline V gene are MNHEY and SMNVEV (reference sequence). The chain's CDR3 is CASGPLLTGGREQYF. DNA for the CDR3: TGTGCCAGCGGACCACTTCTCACAGGGGGCAGGGAGCAGTACTTC.

The CDR3 DNA sequence: TGTGCCAGCAGCTCCATGGACAGGGTTAATGGCTACACCTTC. This translates into CASSSMDRVNGYTF. This chain connects TRBV7-9 to TRBJ1-2; 8 bases fit TRBD1. CDR1 and CDR2 from the germline V gene are SEHNR and FQNEAQ (reference sequence). The CDR3 sequence is 14 residues long. The J segment lost 6 bases and the V segment lost 4 bases, leaving 7 bases of the junction unmatched.

The chain is built from TRBV2 and TRBJ1-2, with D possibly TRBD1 on 5 matching bases. Per germline, CDR1 SNHLY and CDR2 FYNNEI. Trimming removed 5 bases at V and 4 bases at J, with 11 bases between. CDR3 size: 13 residues. The CDR3 sequence is CASSTGGAYGYTF. CDR3 nucleotides: TGTGCCAGCAGTACCGGTGGGGCCTATGGCTACACCTTC.